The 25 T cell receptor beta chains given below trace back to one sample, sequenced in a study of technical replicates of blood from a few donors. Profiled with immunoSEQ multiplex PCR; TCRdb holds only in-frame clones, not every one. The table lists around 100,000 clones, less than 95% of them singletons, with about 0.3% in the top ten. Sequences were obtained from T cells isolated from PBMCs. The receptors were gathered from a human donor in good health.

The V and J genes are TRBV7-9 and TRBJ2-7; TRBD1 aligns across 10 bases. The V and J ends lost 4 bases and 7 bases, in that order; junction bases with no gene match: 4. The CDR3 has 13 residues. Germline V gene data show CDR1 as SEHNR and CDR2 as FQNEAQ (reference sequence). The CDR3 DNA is TGTGCCAGCAGCTCCGACAGGGGGCAAGAGCAGTACTTC. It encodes CASSSDRGQEQYF.

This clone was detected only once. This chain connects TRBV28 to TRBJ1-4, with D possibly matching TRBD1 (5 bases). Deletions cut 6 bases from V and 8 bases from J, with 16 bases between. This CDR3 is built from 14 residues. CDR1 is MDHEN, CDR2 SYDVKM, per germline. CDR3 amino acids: CASSSYGGTEKLFF. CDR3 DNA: TGTGCCAGCAGCAGTTACGGGGGTACCGAAAAACTGTTTTTT.

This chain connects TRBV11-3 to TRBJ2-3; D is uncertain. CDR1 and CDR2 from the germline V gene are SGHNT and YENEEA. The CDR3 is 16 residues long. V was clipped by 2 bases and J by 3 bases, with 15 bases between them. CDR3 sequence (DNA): TGTGCCAGCAGCTTATTCTTGGAGATTTCTACAGATACGCAGTATTTT. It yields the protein CASSLFLEISTDTQYF.

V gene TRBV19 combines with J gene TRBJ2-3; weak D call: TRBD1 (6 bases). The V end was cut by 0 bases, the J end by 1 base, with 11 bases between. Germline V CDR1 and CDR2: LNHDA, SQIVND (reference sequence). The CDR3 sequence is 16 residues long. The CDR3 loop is CASSIDTGYGTDTQYF. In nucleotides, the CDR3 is TGTGCCAGTAGTATAGATACAGGGTACGGCACAGATACGCAGTATTTT.

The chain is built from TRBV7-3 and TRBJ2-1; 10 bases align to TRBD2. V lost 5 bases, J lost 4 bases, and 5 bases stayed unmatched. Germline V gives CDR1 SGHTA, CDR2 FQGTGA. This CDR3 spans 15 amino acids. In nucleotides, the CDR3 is TGTGCCAGCAGCCAAGCGGGAGGGATGTACAATGAGCAGTTCTTC. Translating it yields CASSQAGGMYNEQFF.

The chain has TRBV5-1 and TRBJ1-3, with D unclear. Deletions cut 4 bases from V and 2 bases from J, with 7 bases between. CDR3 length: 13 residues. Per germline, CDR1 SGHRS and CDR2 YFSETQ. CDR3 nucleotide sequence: TGCGCCAGCAGCGGAGGGCCTGGAAACACCATATATTTT. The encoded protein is CASSGGPGNTIYF.

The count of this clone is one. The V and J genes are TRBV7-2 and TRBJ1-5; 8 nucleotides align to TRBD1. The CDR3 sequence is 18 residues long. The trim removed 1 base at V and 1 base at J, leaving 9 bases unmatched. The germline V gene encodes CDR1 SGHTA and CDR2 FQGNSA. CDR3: CASSLGTGKGGSNQPQHF. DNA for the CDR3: TGTGCCAGCAGCTTAGGGACAGGGAAGGGTGGAAGCAATCAGCCCCAGCATTTT.

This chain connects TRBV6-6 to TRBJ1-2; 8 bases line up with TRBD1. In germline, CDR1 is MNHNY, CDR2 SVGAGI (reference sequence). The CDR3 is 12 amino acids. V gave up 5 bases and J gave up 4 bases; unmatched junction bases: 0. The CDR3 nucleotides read TGTGCCAGCAGTCAGGGGGCCTATGGCTACACCTTC. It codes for CASSQGAYGYTF.

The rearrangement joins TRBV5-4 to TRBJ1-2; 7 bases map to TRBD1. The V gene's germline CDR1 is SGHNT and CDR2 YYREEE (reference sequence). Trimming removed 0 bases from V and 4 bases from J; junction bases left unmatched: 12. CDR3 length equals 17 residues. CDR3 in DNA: TGTGCCAGCAGCTTGGCAGGGGGTGGGATGTTTGGCTATGGCTACACCTTC. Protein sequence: CASSLAGGGMFGYGYTF.

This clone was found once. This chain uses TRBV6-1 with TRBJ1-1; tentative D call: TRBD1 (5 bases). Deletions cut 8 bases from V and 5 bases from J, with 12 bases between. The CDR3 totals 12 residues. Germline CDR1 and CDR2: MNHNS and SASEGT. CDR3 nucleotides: TGTGCCAGCGTAAAAGGGGTAACTGAAGCTTTCTTT. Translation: CASVKGVTEAFF.

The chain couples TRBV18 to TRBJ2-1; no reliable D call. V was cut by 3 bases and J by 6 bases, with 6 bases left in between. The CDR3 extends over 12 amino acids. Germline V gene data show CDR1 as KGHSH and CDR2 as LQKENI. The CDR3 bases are TGTGCCAGCTCACCTGTCAGCAATGAGCAGTTCTTC. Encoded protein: CASSPVSNEQFF. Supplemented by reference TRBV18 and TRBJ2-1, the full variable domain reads NAGVMQNPRHLVRRRGQEARLRCSPMKGHSHVYWYRQLPEEGLKFMVYLQKENIIDESGMPKERFSAEFPKEGPSILRIQQVVRGDSAAYFCASSPVSNEQFFGPGTRLTVL.

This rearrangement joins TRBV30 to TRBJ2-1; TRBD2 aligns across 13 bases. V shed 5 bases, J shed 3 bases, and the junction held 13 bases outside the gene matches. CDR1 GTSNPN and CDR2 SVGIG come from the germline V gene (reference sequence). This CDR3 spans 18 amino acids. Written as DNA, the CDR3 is TGTGCCTGGGAACCACTAGCGGGAGGGTCCATGCTCTACAATGAGCAGTTCTTC. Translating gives CAWEPLAGGSMLYNEQFF.

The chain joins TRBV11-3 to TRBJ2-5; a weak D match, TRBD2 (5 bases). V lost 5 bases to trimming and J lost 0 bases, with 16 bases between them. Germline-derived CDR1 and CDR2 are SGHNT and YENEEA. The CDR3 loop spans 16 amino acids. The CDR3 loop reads CASSTPYSVDQETQYF. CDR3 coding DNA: TGTGCCAGCAGCACACCTTATAGCGTGGACCAAGAGACCCAGTACTTC.

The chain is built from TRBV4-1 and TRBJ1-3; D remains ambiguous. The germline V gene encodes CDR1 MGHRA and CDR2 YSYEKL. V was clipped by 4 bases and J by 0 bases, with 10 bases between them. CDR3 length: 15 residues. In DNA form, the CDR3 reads TGCGCCAGCAGCCCCCAGGTCCTCTCTGGAAACACCATATATTTT. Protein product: CASSPQVLSGNTIYF.

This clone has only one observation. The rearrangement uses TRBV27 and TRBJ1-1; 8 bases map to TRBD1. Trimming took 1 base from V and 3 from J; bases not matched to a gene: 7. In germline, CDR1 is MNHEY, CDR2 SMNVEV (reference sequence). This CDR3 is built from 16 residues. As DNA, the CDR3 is TGTGCCAGCAGTTTATTTTGGACAGGGACCTACACTGAAGCTTTCTTT. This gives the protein CASSLFWTGTYTEAFF.

CDR3 DNA: TGCAGCGTTAGACAGTACCAAGAGACCCAGTACTTC. This encodes CSVRQYQETQYF. The chain joins TRBV29-1 to TRBJ2-5; the D gene is possibly TRBD1 (5 bases). Trimming removed 5 bases at V and 0 bases at J, with 7 bases between. Germline V gene sequence: CDR1 SQVTM, CDR2 ANQGSEA. The CDR3 is 12 amino acids.

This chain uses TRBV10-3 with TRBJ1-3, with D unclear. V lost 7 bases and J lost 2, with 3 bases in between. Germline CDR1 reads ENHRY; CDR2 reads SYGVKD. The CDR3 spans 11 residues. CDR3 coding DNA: TGTGCCATCACTACTGGAAACACCATATATTTT. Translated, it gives CAITTGNTIYF.

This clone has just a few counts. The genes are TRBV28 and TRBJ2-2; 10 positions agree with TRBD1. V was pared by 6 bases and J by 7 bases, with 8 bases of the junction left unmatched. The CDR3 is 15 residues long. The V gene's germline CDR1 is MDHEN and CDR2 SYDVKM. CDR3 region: CASSSGTGDVGELFF. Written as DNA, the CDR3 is TGTGCCAGCAGCTCCGGGACAGGGGATGTCGGGGAGCTGTTTTTT.

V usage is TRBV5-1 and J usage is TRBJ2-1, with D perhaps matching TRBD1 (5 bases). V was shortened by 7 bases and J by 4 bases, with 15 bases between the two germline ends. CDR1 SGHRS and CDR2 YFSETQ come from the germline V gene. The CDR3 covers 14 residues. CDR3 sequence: CASQGTSHYNEQFF. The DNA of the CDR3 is TGCGCCAGCCAGGGAACGTCGCATTACAATGAGCAGTTCTTC.

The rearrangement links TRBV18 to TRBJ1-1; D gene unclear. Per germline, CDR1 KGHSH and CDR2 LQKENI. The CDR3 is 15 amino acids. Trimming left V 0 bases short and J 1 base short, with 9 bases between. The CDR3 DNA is TGTGCCAGCTCACCACCGGGGAGGAGGAACACTGAAGCTTTCTTT. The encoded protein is CASSPPGRRNTEAFF.

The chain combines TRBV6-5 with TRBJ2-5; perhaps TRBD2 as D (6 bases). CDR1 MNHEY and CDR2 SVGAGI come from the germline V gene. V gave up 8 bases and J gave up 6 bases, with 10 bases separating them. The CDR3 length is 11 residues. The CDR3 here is CASSGGKTQYF. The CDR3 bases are TGTGCCAGCTCCGGGGGAAAGACCCAGTACTTC.

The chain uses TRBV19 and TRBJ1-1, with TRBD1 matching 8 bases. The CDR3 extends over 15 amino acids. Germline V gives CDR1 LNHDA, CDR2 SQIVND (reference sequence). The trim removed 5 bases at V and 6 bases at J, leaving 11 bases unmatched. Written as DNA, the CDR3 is TGTGCCAGTAGTTCACGGACAGGGCGGGTGGCTGAAGCTTTCTTT. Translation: CASSSRTGRVAEAFF. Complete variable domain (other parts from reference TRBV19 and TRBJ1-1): DGGITQSPKYLFRKEGQNVTLSCEQNLNHDAMYWYRQDPGQGLRLIYYSQIVNDFQKGDIAEGYSVSREKKESFPLTVTSAQKNPTAFYLCASSSRTGRVAEAFFGQGTRLTVV.

CDR3 region: CASIRRATEAFF. The CDR3 region has the DNA TGTGCCAGCATCAGGAGGGCCACTGAAGCTTTCTTT. J is TRBJ1-1 and V is TRBV6-5; D gene uncertain. Trimming removed 7 bases from V and 4 bases from J, with 10 bases in between. This CDR3 has 12 residues. Germline V gene sequence: CDR1 MNHEY, CDR2 SVGAGI.

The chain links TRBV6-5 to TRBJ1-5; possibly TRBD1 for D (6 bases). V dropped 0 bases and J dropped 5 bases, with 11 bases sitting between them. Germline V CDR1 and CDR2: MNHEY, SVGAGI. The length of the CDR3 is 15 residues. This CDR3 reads CASSYSWGQDQPQHF. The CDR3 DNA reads TGTGCCAGCAGTTACTCATGGGGGCAGGATCAGCCCCAGCATTTT.

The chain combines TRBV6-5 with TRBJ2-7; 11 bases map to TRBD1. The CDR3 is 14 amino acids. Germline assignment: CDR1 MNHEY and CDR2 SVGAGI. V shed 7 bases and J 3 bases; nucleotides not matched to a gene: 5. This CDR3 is CASNGQGAIYEQYF. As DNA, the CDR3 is TGTGCCAGCAACGGACAGGGGGCTATCTACGAGCAGTACTTC.